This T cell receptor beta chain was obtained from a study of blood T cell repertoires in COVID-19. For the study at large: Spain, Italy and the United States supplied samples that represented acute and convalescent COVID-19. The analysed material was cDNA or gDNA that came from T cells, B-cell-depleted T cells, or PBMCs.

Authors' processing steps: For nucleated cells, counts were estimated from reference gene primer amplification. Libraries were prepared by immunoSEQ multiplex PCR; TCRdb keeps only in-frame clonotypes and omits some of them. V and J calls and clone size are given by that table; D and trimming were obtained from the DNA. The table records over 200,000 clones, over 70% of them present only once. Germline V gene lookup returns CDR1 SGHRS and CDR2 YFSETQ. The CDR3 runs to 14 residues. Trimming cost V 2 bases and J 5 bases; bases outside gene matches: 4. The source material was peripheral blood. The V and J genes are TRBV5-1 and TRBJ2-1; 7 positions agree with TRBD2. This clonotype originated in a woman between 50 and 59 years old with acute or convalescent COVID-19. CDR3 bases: TGCGCCAGCAGCTTTCGGGGGGTTGACAATGAGCAGTTCTTC. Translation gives CASSFRGVDNEQFF.